These T cell receptor beta chains were read from a single sample in a study of T cell responses to AZD1222 COVID-19 vaccine. Libraries were prepared by immunoSEQ multiplex PCR; TCRdb keeps only in-frame clonotypes and omits some of them. The table lists approximately 170,000 clones, around 93% of them singletons. Specimen: peripheral blood, collected on day 0 of AZD1222 vaccination. Source of these receptors: an adult in good health. CDR3s include the opening cysteine and the closing phenylalanine or tryptophan. Each record gives: J gene, clone size, V gene, D gene, CDR3 DNA, CDR3 protein. The D gene is left open where the match is weak. The listing skips clone size in some rows; elsewhere it reads once, few, many or a size class.

>TRBJ2-1|.|TRBV4-1|TRBD2
TGCGCCAGCAGCCTGGCCGGGACTAGCGGGAGATCTGAGCAGTTCTTC
CASSLAGTSGRSEQFF
>TRBJ2-7|.|TRBV3-1/TRBV3-2|.
TGTGCCAGCAGCCAAGGTTATAGTATGTACGGGGAAGGATCCTACGAGCAGTACTTC
CASSQGYSMYGEGSYEQYF
>TRBJ2-1|.|TRBV3-1/TRBV3-2|TRBD1
TGTGCCAGCAGACTGGACAGGGACTACAATGAGCAGTTCTTC
CASRLDRDYNEQFF
>TRBJ1-6|.|TRBV28|TRBD1
TGTGCCAGCAGTCGATCAGGGGGCTCCTATAATTCACCCCTCCACTTT
CASSRSGGSYNSPLHF
>TRBJ2-7|once|TRBV10-2|TRBD2
TGCGCCAGCAGTGAGCGACTAGCCCGCTTGGGGTACGAGCAGTACTTC
CASSERLARLGYEQYF
>TRBJ2-1|.|TRBV9|.
TGTGCCAGCAGCGTCCTGGTTGCCCCCTACAATGAGCAGTTCTTC
CASSVLVAPYNEQFF
>TRBJ2-5|.|TRBV9|TRBD2
TGTGCCAGCAGCGCCCTTTTTGGGGGACTAGTGGAGACCCAGTACTTC
CASSALFGGLVETQYF
>TRBJ2-7|.|TRBV6-1|TRBD2
TGTGCCAGCAGTGAACGGGGGGACCCCTACGAGCAGTACTTC
CASSERGDPYEQYF
>TRBJ2-7|once|TRBV5-1|.
TGCGCCAGCAGCTTGGGTGGTGCGAACGAGCAGTACTTC
CASSLGGANEQYF
>TRBJ1-5|once|TRBV19|.
TGTGCCACTTCCTCGACAAGGAAGGAGACCCAGCATTTT
CATSSTRKETQHF
>TRBJ2-5|.|TRBV21-1|.
TGTGCCAGCATCCTGACAGGGGCGGAGACCCAGTACTTC
CASILTGAETQYF
>TRBJ1-2|.|TRBV12-3/TRBV12-4|.
TGTGCCAGCTGTGGAGGGTCCTTCTATGGCTACACCTTC
CASCGGSFYGYTF
>TRBJ1-2|.|TRBV5-1|.
TGCGCCAGCAGCTTGGCGGGGAGGAGTGGCTACACCTTC
CASSLAGRSGYTF
>TRBJ1-3|.|TRBV5-1|TRBD1
TGCGCCAGCAGCCTACGACAGGGCAATCTAAACACCATATATTTT
CASSLRQGNLNTIYF
>TRBJ2-7|.|TRBV5-6|.
TGTGCCAGCAGCTTGGGTCCGGGGCGCTACCTCTCCTACGAGCAGTACTTC
CASSLGPGRYLSYEQYF
>TRBJ1-1|.|TRBV12-2|.
TGTGCAAGTCGCTTAGCAAGAAACACTGAAGCTTTCTTT
CASRLARNTEAFF
>TRBJ2-7|.|TRBV5-5|.
TGTGCCAGCAGCTTGGTGGAGGCGTACGAGCAGTACTTC
CASSLVEAYEQYF
>TRBJ1-2|.|TRBV19|.
TGTGCCAGTACCCAGGACCGGTATGGCTACACCTTC
CASTQDRYGYTF
>TRBJ2-1|.|TRBV6-5|TRBD2
TGTGCCAGCAGTTACGGGACTAGCGGTAACAATGAGCAGTTCTTC
CASSYGTSGNNEQFF
>TRBJ2-1|.|TRBV7-3|TRBD2
TGTGCCAGCAGCTTAACGCCGGCGGCGGGAGAGGGCAATGAGCAGTTCTTC
CASSLTPAAGEGNEQFF